This T cell receptor beta chain was profiled in a study of blood T cell repertoires in COVID-19. Individuals drawn from 20 to 30 US areas were about 18 to 95 years old. Only in-frame clones appear in the TCRdb table, and some are missing; sequencing was by immunoSEQ multiplex PCR. The sample yields 140,000 to 150,000 clones, 88% seen once. The sequence came from a woman aged 25-40 years with acute COVID-19. The sample was PBMCs or T cells enriched from blood (not recorded which).

CDR3 residues: CASSVGGQANYGYTF. Here the CDR3 DNA reads TGTGCCAGCAGCGTAGGCGGGCAAGCTAACTATGGCTACACCTTC. The chain carries TRBV9 and TRBJ1-2; D gene uncertain. The CDR3 contains 15 residues. V lost 0 bases and J 0 bases, leaving 9 bases between the germline ends. Germline-derived CDR1 and CDR2 are SGDLS and YYNGEE.